This T cell receptor beta chain was documented in a study of T cells in Graves' hyperthyroidism and ophthalmopathy. V lost 2 bases to trimming and J lost 1 base, with 9 bases between them. This CDR3 is 15 amino acids long. Germline V lookup: CDR1 GTSNPN, CDR2 SVGIG (reference sequence). Absence of ophthalmopathy progression within 18 months defined stable Graves' hyperthyroidism. The hyperthyroidism was newly diagnosed and had lasted under 2 months; the patients were aged 18 to 65. It was RNA transcripts that yielded the amplified TCR beta CDR3 regions. TCR CDR3 regions were first amplified by RT-PCR with HTBI primers. TCRdb redid the calling of the multiplex PCR reads with MiXCR, one entry per CDR3 protein. The sample lists approximately 700,000 distinct CDR3 sequences, about 15% seen once, with under 10% in the top ten.

The sequencing input was blood. The sequence derives from a man aged 18 to 29 with Graves' hyperthyroidism. The chain couples TRBV30 to TRBJ2-6; D might be TRBD1 or TRBD2, each matching 5 bases. CDR3 sequence: CAWSWGLSGANVLTF. The CDR3 nucleotides are TGTGCCTGGAGTTGGGGGTTATCTGGGGCCAACGTCCTGACTTTC. Full variable domain (outside the CDR3, taken from reference TRBV30 and TRBJ2-6): SQTIHQWPATLVQPVGSPLSLECTVEGTSNPNLYWYRQAAGRGLQLLFYSVGIGQISSEVPQNLSASRPQDRQFILSSKKLLLSDSGFYLCAWSWGLSGANVLTFGAGSRLTVL.